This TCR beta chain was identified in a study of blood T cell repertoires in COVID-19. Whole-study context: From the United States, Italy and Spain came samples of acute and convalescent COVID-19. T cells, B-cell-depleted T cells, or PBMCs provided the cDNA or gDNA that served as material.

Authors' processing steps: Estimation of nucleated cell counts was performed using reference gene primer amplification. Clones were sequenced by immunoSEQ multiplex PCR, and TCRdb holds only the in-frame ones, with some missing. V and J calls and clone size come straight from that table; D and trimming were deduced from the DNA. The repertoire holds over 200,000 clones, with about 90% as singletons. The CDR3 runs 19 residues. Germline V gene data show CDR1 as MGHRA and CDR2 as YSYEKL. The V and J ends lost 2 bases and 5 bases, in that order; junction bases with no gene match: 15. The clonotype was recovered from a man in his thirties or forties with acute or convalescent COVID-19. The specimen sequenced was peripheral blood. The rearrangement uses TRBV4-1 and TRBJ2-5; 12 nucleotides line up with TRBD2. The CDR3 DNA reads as TGCGCCAGCAGCCAACTTTTTAGGACTAGCGGGGTTCAATTGGAGACCCAGTACTTC. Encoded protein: CASSQLFRTSGVQLETQYF.